This T cell receptor beta chain stems from a study of tumor-infiltrating lymphocytes in oesophageal squamous cell carcinoma. TCRdb re-called the PCR reads with MiXCR, one entry per CDR3 protein. The data show about 14,000 distinct CDR3 sequences, around half seen once. The CDR3 spans 14 residues. V shed 7 bases, J shed 6 bases, and the junction held 6 bases outside the gene matches. Source material: blood. The origin of this receptor is a male donor with esophageal squamous cell carcinoma. The chain links TRBV12-3 or TRBV12-4 to TRBJ1-6; the match to TRBD1 covers 7 bases. CDR3 DNA: TGTGCCAGCACCAGGGGGGGTGTTAATTCACCCCTCCACTTT. Translated, it gives CASTRGGVNSPLHF.